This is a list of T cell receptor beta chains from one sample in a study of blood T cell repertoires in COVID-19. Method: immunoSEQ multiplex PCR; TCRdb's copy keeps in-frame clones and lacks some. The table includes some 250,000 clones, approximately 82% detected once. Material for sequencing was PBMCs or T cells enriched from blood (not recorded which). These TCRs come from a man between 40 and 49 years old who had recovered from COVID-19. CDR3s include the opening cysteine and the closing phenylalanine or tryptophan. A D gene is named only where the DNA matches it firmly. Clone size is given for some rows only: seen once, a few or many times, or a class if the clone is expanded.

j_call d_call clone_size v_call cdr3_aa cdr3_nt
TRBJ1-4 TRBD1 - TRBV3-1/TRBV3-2 CASSQLGTGAFNEKLFF TGTGCCAGCAGCCAACTCGGGACAGGGGCCTTTAATGAAAAACTGTTTTTT
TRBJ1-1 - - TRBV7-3 CASSLGPPNTEAFF TGTGCCAGCAGCTTAGGCCCGCCCAACACTGAAGCTTTCTTT
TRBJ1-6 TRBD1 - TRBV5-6 CASSLGTGKSPLHF TGTGCCAGCAGTCTCGGGACAGGGAAGTCACCCCTCCACTTT
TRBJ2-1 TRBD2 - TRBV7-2 CASSLGSSGGEQFF TGTGCCAGCAGCTTAGGGTCTAGCGGGGGTGAGCAGTTCTTC
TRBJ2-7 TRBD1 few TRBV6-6 CASRTTGGNSYEQYF TGTGCCAGCAGAACTACAGGGGGGAACTCCTACGAGCAGTACTTC
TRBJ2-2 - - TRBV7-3 CASSRGSGELFF TGTGCCAGCAGTCGGGGGTCTGGGGAGCTGTTTTTT
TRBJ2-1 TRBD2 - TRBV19 CASSIGGRFNAKLIREQFF TGTGCCAGTAGTATTGGCGGGAGATTTAACGCGAAACTAATCCGGGAGCAGTTCTTC
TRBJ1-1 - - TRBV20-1 CSASIGAGGNTEAFF TGCAGTGCTAGTATCGGAGCGGGAGGGAACACTGAAGCTTTCTTT
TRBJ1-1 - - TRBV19 CASSIGLVGTEAFF TGTGCCAGTAGTATAGGCCTGGTCGGGACTGAAGCTTTCTTT
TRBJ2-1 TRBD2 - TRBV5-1 CASSALAGDYNEQFF TGCGCCAGCAGCGCCTTAGCGGGAGACTACAATGAGCAGTTCTTC
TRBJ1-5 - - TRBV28 CASSRYRDNQPQHF TGTGCCAGCAGTCGCTACAGGGACAATCAGCCCCAGCATTTT
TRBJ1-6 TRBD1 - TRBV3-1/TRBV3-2 CASSQASGGAVSPLHF TGTGCCAGCAGCCAGGCCTCAGGGGGCGCGGTGTCACCCCTCCACTTT
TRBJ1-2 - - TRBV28 CASSFRGIDGYTF TGTGCCAGCAGTTTTCGGGGGATAGATGGCTACACCTTC
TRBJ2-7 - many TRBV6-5 CASRALGGQRQYF TGTGCCAGCAGGGCACTTGGCGGGCAGAGGCAGTACTTC
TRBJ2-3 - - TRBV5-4 CASSLSYHSPDTQYF TGTGCCAGCAGCTTGAGTTATCACTCCCCAGATACGCAGTATTTT
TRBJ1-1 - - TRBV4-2 CASSQVSSNTEAFF TGTGCCAGCAGCCAAGTATCGTCGAACACTGAAGCTTTCTTT
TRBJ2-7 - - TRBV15 CATSRDGGWMTYEQYF TGTGCCACCAGCAGAGATGGGGGGTGGATGACCTACGAGCAGTACTTC
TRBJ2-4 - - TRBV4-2 CASSQLIRDIQYF TGTGCCAGCAGCCAACTAATCCGGGACATTCAGTACTTC
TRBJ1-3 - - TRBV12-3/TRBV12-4 CASTWHSGNTIYF TGTGCCAGCACCTGGCACTCTGGAAACACCATATATTTT
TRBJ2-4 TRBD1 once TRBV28 CASRRTGGGGLAKNIQYF TGTGCCAGCAGGAGGACAGGGGGCGGGGGCCTAGCCAAAAACATTCAGTACTTC
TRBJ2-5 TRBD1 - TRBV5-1 CASSQTTGTGKETQYF TGCGCCAGCAGCCAGACCACCGGGACAGGGAAAGAGACCCAGTACTTC
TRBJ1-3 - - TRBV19 CASSRTAGNTIYF TGTGCCAGTAGTCGGACAGCTGGAAACACCATATATTTT